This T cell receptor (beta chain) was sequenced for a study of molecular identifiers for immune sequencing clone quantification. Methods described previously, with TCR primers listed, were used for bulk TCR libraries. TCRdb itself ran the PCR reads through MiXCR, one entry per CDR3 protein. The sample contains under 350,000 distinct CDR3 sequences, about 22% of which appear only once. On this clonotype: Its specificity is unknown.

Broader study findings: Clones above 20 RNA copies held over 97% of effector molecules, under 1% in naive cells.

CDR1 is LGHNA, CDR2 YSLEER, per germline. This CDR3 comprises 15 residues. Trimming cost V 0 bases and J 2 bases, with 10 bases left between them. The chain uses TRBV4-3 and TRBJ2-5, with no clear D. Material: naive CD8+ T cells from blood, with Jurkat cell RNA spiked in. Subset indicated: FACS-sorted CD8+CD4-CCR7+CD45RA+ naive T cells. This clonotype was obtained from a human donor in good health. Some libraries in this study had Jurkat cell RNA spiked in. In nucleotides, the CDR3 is TGCGCCAGCAGCCAAGATCGATCCGAACAAGAGACCCAGTACTTC. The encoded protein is CASSQDRSEQETQYF.